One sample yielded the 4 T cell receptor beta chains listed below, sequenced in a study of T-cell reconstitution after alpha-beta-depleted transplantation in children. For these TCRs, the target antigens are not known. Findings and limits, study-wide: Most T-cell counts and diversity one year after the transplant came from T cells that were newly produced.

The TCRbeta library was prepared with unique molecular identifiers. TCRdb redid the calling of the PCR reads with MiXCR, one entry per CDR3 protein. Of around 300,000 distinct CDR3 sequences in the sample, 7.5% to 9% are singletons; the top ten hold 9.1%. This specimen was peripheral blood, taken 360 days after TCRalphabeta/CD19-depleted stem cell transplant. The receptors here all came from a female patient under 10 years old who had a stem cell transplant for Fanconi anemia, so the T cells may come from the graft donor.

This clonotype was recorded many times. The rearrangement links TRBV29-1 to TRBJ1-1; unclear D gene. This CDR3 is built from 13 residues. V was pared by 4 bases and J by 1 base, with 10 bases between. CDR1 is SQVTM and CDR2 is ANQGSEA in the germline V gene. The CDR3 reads CSVGTVGNTEAFF. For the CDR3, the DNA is TGCAGCGTTGGTACAGTGGGGAACACTGAAGCTTTCTTT.

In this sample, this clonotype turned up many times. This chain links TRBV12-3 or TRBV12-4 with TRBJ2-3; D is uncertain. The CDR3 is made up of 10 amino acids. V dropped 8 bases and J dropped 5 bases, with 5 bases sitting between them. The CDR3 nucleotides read TGTGCCAGCTTTCGAGATACGCAGTATTTT. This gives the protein CASFRDTQYF.

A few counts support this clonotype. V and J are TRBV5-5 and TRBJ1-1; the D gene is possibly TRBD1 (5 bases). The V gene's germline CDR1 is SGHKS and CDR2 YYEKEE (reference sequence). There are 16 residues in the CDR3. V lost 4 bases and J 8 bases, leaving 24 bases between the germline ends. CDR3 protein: CASSAQEMGLRSEAFF. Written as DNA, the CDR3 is TGTGCCAGCAGCGCTCAAGAAATGGGACTGAGATCGGAAGCTTTCTTT.

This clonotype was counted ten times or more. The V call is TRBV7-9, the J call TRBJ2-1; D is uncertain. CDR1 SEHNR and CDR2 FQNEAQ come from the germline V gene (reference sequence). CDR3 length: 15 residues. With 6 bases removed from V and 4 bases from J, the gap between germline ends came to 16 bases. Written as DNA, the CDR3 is TGTGCCAGCAGTCCGCCGACGGAGAGATACAATGAGCAGTTCTTC. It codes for CASSPPTERYNEQFF.